Below, 19 T cell receptor beta chains from the same sample are listed, as sequenced in a study of blood T cell repertoires in COVID-19. Clones were read by immunoSEQ multiplex PCR, and TCRdb kept only the in-frame ones, dropping some. The sample includes 200,000 or so clones, about four fifths of them seen just once. Sequencing was done on a sample of peripheral blood. These receptors all come from a woman aged 40 to 50 with acute or convalescent COVID-19.

This rearrangement joins TRBV7-8 to TRBJ1-5; 8 nucleotides line up with TRBD1. The CDR3 is 17 residues long. V was clipped by 3 bases and J by 6 bases; unmatched bases: 13. Germline V CDR1 and CDR2: SGHVS, FQNEAQ. In nucleotides, the CDR3 is TGTGCCAGCAGCTTCCTGGGGTTGGACAGGGTGGCTCAGCCCCAGCATTTT. Amino acid sequence: CASSFLGLDRVAQPQHF.

This clone was seen a few times. V is TRBV5-4 and J is TRBJ2-7; the match to TRBD1 covers 7 bases. The CDR3 has 13 residues. CDR1 and CDR2 (germline): SGHNT, YYREEE (reference sequence). V shed 3 bases, J shed 3 bases, and the junction held 3 bases outside the gene matches. CDR3 sequence (DNA): TGTGCCAGCAGCTACAGGGGTGGCTACGAGCAGTACTTC. It encodes CASSYRGGYEQYF.

The chain combines TRBV7-2 with TRBJ2-5; TRBD2 aligns across 13 bases. CDR3 length: 18 amino acids. V lost 4 bases to trimming and J lost 0 bases; unmatched junction nucleotides: 8. The V gene's germline CDR1 is SGHTA and CDR2 FQGNSA. This CDR3 reads CASSSRLAGGQYQETQYF. Written as DNA, the CDR3 is TGTGCCAGCAGCTCCCGACTAGCGGGGGGCCAGTACCAAGAGACCCAGTACTTC.

Notes on this clone: The same CDR3 also results from other DNA sequences found in this sample. This chain uses TRBV5-4 with TRBJ2-2; no clear D. CDR3 length: 13 residues. The germline CDR1 and CDR2 sequences are SGHNT and YYREEE (reference sequence). V gave up 2 bases and J gave up 1 base, with 3 bases separating them. The CDR3 sequence is CASSFQNTGELFF. The CDR3 DNA follows: TGTGCCAGCAGCTTCCAGAACACCGGGGAGCTGTTTTTT. Full variable domain (outside the CDR3, taken from reference TRBV5-4 and TRBJ2-2): ETGVTQSPTHLIKTRGQQVTLRCSSQSGHNTVSWYQQALGQGPQFIFQYYREEENGRGNFPPRFSGLQFPNYSSELNVNALELDDSALYLCASSFQNTGELFFGEGSRLTVL.

The chain has TRBV7-9 and TRBJ2-3; weak D call: TRBD1 (5 bases). The germline CDR1 and CDR2 sequences are SEHNR and FQNEAQ (reference sequence). The CDR3 length is 17 residues. Trimming took 2 bases from V and 5 from J, leaving 20 bases between them. The CDR3 DNA sequence: TGTGCCAGCAGCTTAAGTGGGGCAGGGTGGGCAAGAGATACGCAGTATTTT. It codes for CASSLSGAGWARDTQYF.

The CDR3 bases are TGTGCCAGCAGCCAAGTGGGGGGTTGGAACTATGGCTACACCTTC. It translates to CASSQVGGWNYGYTF. The genes are TRBV14 and TRBJ1-2; D might be TRBD1 (5 bases). Germline V gene lookup returns CDR1 SGHDN and CDR2 FVKESK. The CDR3 totals 15 residues. V dropped 1 base and J dropped 2 bases, with 11 bases sitting between them.

The chain uses TRBV5-1 and TRBJ2-5; the D is unclear. This CDR3 comprises 16 residues. Trimming pared 0 bases from V and 5 bases from J, leaving 17 bases between. Germline values: CDR1 SGHRS, CDR2 YFSETQ. CDR3 nucleotide sequence: TGCGCCAGCAGCTTGGCCCGTACAACCACGGAGGAGACCCAGTACTTC. It encodes CASSLARTTTEETQYF.

This clone appeared a single time. The chain is built from TRBV5-1 and TRBJ1-1, with D tentatively TRBD1 (6 bases). CDR3 size: 13 residues. Germline CDR1 reads SGHRS; CDR2 reads YFSETQ. V lost 7 bases, J lost 5 bases, and 15 bases lay in between. In DNA form, the CDR3 reads TGCGCCAGCGCGGACAGAATGCGGACTGAAGCTTTCTTT. Translated, it gives CASADRMRTEAFF.

The gene calls are TRBV5-1 and TRBJ1-2; D gene uncertain. Deletions cut 2 bases from V and 2 bases from J, with 10 bases between. This CDR3 comprises 14 residues. Germline CDR1 and CDR2: SGHRS and YFSETQ. CDR3 in DNA: TGCGCCAGCAGCTTCTTGCCGAGAAACTATGGCTACACCTTC. Protein: CASSFLPRNYGYTF.

The rearrangement links TRBV7-2 to TRBJ2-7, with 9 bases fitting TRBD2. The CDR3 contains 15 residues. Trimming cost V 2 bases and J 4 bases; bases outside gene matches: 6. Germline V gene lookup returns CDR1 SGHTA and CDR2 FQGNSA. This CDR3 is CASSLQRGVLYEQYF. The CDR3 bases are TGTGCCAGCAGCTTACAGCGGGGGGTTTTATACGAGCAGTACTTC.

This chain uses TRBV24-1 with TRBJ1-5; 9 positions agree with TRBD1. V lost 10 bases, J lost 0 bases, and 15 bases stayed unmatched. The CDR3 length is 18 residues. The V gene's germline CDR1 is KGHDR and CDR2 SFDVKD. The CDR3 sequence: CATASGQGIQFSNQPQHF. CDR3 sequence (DNA): TGTGCCACGGCTTCGGGACAGGGTATTCAATTTAGCAATCAGCCCCAGCATTTT.

CDR3 in amino acids: CASSIDLAGNQPQHF. The DNA for the CDR3 is TGTGCCAGTAGTATAGATCTGGCAGGCAATCAGCCCCAGCATTTT. This rearrangement joins TRBV19 to TRBJ1-5, with D hard to call. V was clipped by 0 bases and J by 2 bases, with 8 bases between them. Germline CDR1 is LNHDA and CDR2 is SQIVND (reference sequence). CDR3 length: 15 residues.

The V and J genes are TRBV11-2 and TRBJ2-7, with D perhaps TRBD2 (5 bases). The CDR3 has 13 amino acids. Germline loops: CDR1 SGHAT, CDR2 FQNNGV. The ends were cut back, 2 bases at V and 3 bases at J, with 8 bases in the middle. The CDR3 is CASSLHRDYEQYF. For the CDR3, the DNA is TGTGCCAGCAGCTTACACCGGGACTACGAGCAGTACTTC. Complete variable domain (other parts from reference TRBV11-2 and TRBJ2-7): EAGVAQSPRYKIIEKRQSVAFWCNPISGHATLYWYQQILGQGPKLLIQFQNNGVVDDSQLPKDRFSAERLKGVDSTLKIQPAKLEDSAVYLCASSLHRDYEQYFGPGTRLTVT.

This sequence joins TRBV5-1 and TRBJ2-2, with 13 bases matching TRBD2. V was pared by 1 base and J by 5 bases, with 5 bases of the junction left unmatched. The CDR3 length is 17 residues. CDR1 and CDR2 (germline): SGHRS, YFSETQ. The CDR3: CASSLTGLAGVTGELFF. The DNA of the CDR3 is TGCGCCAGCAGCTTGACTGGACTAGCGGGAGTTACCGGGGAGCTGTTTTTT.

V is TRBV6-5 and J is TRBJ2-5; D might be TRBD1 (6 bases). V was shortened by 6 bases and J by 5 bases, with 13 bases between the two germline ends. The CDR3 spans 13 residues. Germline CDR1 reads MNHEY; CDR2 reads SVGAGI. As DNA, the CDR3 is TGTGCCAGCAGCCTAGGGGGTTGGGAGACCCAGTACTTC. The encoded protein is CASSLGGWETQYF.

The rearrangement links TRBV11-2 to TRBJ2-7; the D is unclear. This CDR3 has 11 residues. The V gene's germline CDR1 is SGHAT and CDR2 FQNNGV. Trimming removed 5 bases from V and 7 bases from J, with 9 bases in between. CDR3: CASSLAREQYF. CDR3 DNA sequence: TGTGCCAGCAGCCTCGCCAGGGAGCAGTACTTC.

The rearrangement uses TRBV7-2 and TRBJ1-5; no firm D call. V lost 1 base to trimming and J lost 1 base, with 5 bases between them. This CDR3 contains 14 residues. Germline CDR1 is SGHTA and CDR2 is FQGNSA. Here the CDR3 reads CASSLVSSNQPQHF. In DNA, the CDR3 is TGTGCCAGCAGCTTAGTCTCCAGCAATCAGCCCCAGCATTTT. Supplemented by reference TRBV7-2 and TRBJ1-5, the full variable domain reads GAGVSQSPSNKVTEKGKDVELRCDPISGHTALYWYRQSLGQGLEFLIYFQGNSAPDKSGLPSDRFSAERTGGSVSTLTIQRTQQEDSAVYLCASSLVSSNQPQHFGDGTRLSIL.

The chain combines TRBV20-1 with TRBJ1-6, with D perhaps TRBD1 (5 bases). CDR3 length equals 14 residues. Trimming stripped 3 bases from V and 9 bases from J, with 15 bases between. In germline, CDR1 is DFQATT, CDR2 SNEGSKA (reference sequence). DNA for the CDR3: TGCAGTGCTAGTGTTCCGGGGGGAAGTTCACCCCTCCACTTT. Its protein product is CSASVPGGSSPLHF.

The V and J genes are TRBV9 and TRBJ2-1; a possible D gene is TRBD1 (5 bases). The germline CDR1 and CDR2 sequences are SGDLS and YYNGEE. Trimming took off 0 bases at V and 6 bases at J, with 10 bases between the two ends. The CDR3 covers 14 residues. CDR3 sequence (DNA): TGTGCCAGCAGCGTAGCTCAGGGTAGCAATGAGCAGTTCTTC. Its translation is CASSVAQGSNEQFF.